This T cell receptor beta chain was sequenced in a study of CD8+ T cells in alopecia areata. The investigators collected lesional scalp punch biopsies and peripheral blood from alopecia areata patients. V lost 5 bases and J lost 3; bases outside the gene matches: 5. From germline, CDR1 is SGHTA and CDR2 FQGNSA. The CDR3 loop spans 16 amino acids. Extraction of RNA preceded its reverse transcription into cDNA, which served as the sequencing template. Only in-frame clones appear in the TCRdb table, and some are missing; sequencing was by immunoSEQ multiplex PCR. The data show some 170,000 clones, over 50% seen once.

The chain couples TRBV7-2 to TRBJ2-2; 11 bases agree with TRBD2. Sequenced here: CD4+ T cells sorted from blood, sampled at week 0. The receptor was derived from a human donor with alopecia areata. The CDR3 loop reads CASSINSGGDTGELFF. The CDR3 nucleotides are TGTGCCAGCAGCATAAATAGCGGGGGGGACACCGGGGAGCTGTTTTTT.